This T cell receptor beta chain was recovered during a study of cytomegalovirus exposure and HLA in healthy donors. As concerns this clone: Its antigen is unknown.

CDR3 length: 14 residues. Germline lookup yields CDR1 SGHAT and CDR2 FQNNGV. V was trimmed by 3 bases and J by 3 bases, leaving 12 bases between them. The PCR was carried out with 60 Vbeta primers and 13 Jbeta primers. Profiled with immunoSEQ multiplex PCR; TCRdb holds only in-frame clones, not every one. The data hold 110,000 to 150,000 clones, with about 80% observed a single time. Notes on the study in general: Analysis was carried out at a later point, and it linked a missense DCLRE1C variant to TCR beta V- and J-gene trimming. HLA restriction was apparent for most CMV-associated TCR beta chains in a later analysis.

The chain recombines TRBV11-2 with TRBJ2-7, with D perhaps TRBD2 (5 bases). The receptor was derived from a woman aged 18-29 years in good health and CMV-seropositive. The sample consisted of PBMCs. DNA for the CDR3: TGTGCCAGCAGCTTCGGAGGTGGCCTCTACGAGCAGTACTTC. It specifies CASSFGGGLYEQYF.